Given below is one T cell receptor beta chain in context. The junction and the germline gene differ at one end; a read error may be behind it. These data belong to a study of blood T cell repertoires in COVID-19. The germline V gene has CDR1 SGDLS and CDR2 YYNGEE. The CDR3 has 15 residues. The method was immunoSEQ multiplex PCR; TCRdb's version includes in-frame clones alone and lacks a portion of them. This table has 100,000 to 150,000 clones, roughly 90% appearing once. The sequence was obtained from a woman older than 75 with acute or convalescent COVID-19. The sequenced material came from peripheral blood. The chain employs TRBV9 and TRBJ2-7, with TRBD2 identical over 13 bases. In DNA, the CDR3 is TGTGCCAGCAGCGTAGCTCCGAACGGACTAGCGGGAGTTCACTTC. It codes for CASSVAPNGLAGVHF.